The 27 T cell receptor beta chains below all came from one sample that was sequenced in a study of cytomegalovirus exposure and HLA in healthy donors. PCR amplification relied on 60 Vbeta primers (plus 13 Jbeta primers). Assay: immunoSEQ multiplex PCR; the TCRdb copy retains only in-frame clones and omits some. The sample lists about 160,000 clones; approximately 76% were seen once. Specimen: PBMCs. All receptors come from a female donor in good health and CMV-seronegative.

Comments on this clone: This sample includes further DNA sequences coding for the same CDR3. The chain joins TRBV10-3 to TRBJ1-1; 8 nucleotides agree with TRBD1. Germline lookup yields CDR1 ENHRY and CDR2 SYGVKD. The V segment lost 2 bases and the J segment 4 bases; nucleotides outside the gene matches: 3. The CDR3 is 14 amino acids. The CDR3 DNA sequence: TGTGCCATCAGTGAGAGACAGGGGCGCACTGAAGCTTTCTTT. Translation gives CAISERQGRTEAFF.

Only a few counts were recorded for this clone. V gene TRBV19 combines with J gene TRBJ1-5; TRBD1 is a possible D gene (6 bases). The germline V gene encodes CDR1 LNHDA and CDR2 SQIVND (reference sequence). V was trimmed by 3 bases and J by 2 bases, leaving 17 bases between them. This CDR3 is 17 amino acids long. CDR3 region: CASSIISGAGGNQPQHF. The CDR3 DNA reads as TGTGCCAGTAGTATTATTAGTGGGGCAGGGGGCAATCAGCCCCAGCATTTT.

V usage is TRBV6-5 and J usage is TRBJ1-2, with TRBD1 matching 7 bases. Trimming removed 5 bases from V and 4 bases from J; junction bases left unmatched: 7. The CDR3 is 14 residues long. Germline assignment: CDR1 MNHEY and CDR2 SVGAGI. The chain's CDR3 is CASSRQGYGYGYTF. The DNA for the CDR3 is TGTGCCAGCAGTCGACAGGGCTACGGCTATGGCTACACCTTC.

The V gene is TRBV6-6, the J gene TRBJ1-2, with 12 bases lining up with TRBD1. V was pared by 0 bases and J by 6 bases, with 5 bases of the junction left unmatched. The germline CDR1 and CDR2 sequences are MNHNY and SVGAGI (reference sequence). This CDR3 contains 16 residues. For the CDR3, the DNA is TGTGCCAGCAGTTACTCGGGACAGGGGGCGGTGGATGGCTACACCTTC. This codes for CASSYSGQGAVDGYTF.

The V call is TRBV7-2, the J call TRBJ2-1; 7 bases fit TRBD2. The CDR3 totals 18 residues. The V segment lost 7 bases and the J segment 4 bases; nucleotides outside the gene matches: 19. Germline loops: CDR1 SGHTA, CDR2 FQGNSA. CDR3 in DNA: TGTGCCAGCAACCCTGCAACCGGGGGACTAACTTTTTACAATGAGCAGTTCTTC. This sequence encodes CASNPATGGLTFYNEQFF.

The genes are TRBV7-3 and TRBJ2-5, with TRBD2 matching over 11 bases. Germline lookup yields CDR1 SGHTA and CDR2 FQGTGA. The trim removed 5 bases at V and 2 bases at J, leaving 7 bases unmatched. The length of the CDR3 is 16 residues. The CDR3 DNA sequence: TGTGCCAGCAGCCGTCTCGGGACTAGCGGTCAAGAGACCCAGTACTTC. Translating gives CASSRLGTSGQETQYF.

The chain joins TRBV6-6 to TRBJ1-5; no definite D call. V shed 2 bases and J shed 6 bases, with 11 bases lying between them. The CDR3 is 14 amino acids. Germline V lookup: CDR1 MNHNY, CDR2 SVGAGI (reference sequence). For the CDR3, the DNA is TGTGCCAGCAGTTACGACCCCCCAGGTCAGCCCCAGCATTTT. Its translation: CASSYDPPGQPQHF.

This clone was picked up one time. The chain uses TRBV2 and TRBJ2-1; the match to TRBD2 covers 8 bases. This CDR3 spans 14 amino acids. V trimming: 2 bases; J trimming: 10 bases; junction bases outside the gene matches: 7. CDR1 is SNHLY, CDR2 FYNNEI, per germline. The CDR3 region has the DNA TGTGCCAGCAGTGAATGGAGCGGGAGTCCCGAGCAGTTCTTC. It encodes CASSEWSGSPEQFF. Looking up the rest from reference TRBV2 and TRBJ2-1 gives the full variable domain: EPEVTQTPSHQVTQMGQEVILRCVPISNHLYFYWYRQILGQKVEFLVSFYNNEISEKSEIFDDQFSVERPDGSNFTLKIRSTKLEDSAMYFCASSEWSGSPEQFFGPGTRLTVL.

This rearrangement joins TRBV10-3 to TRBJ2-1; TRBD2 agrees at 7 bases. Germline CDR1 and CDR2: ENHRY and SYGVKD. The CDR3 is made up of 15 amino acids. The V segment lost 3 bases and the J segment 0 bases; nucleotides outside the gene matches: 2. Here the CDR3 reads CAISDGGSSYNEQFF. CDR3 nucleotide sequence: TGTGCCATCAGTGATGGCGGGAGCTCCTACAATGAGCAGTTCTTC.

This clone was detected only once. The genes are TRBV30 and TRBJ2-2; D not certain. Between the trimmed V and J ends, which lost 5 bases and 1 base, there was a span of 8 bases. The germline V gene has CDR1 GTSNPN and CDR2 SVGIG (reference sequence). CDR3 length: 13 amino acids. CDR3 loop: CAWGPRNTGELFF. Written as DNA, the CDR3 is TGTGCCTGGGGCCCTAGGAACACCGGGGAGCTGTTTTTT.

The genes are TRBV2 and TRBJ2-1; 8 bases line up with TRBD1. The germline CDR1 and CDR2 sequences are SNHLY and FYNNEI. V lost 8 bases and J lost 7; bases outside the gene matches: 10. This CDR3 comprises 14 residues. The CDR3 bases are TGTGCCAGCGGAAAGGAGCAGGGGGCAAATGAGCAGTTCTTC. Translating gives CASGKEQGANEQFF.

The chain uses TRBV19 and TRBJ2-3; 13 bases map to TRBD2. The germline gives CDR1 LNHDA, CDR2 SQIVND (reference sequence). This CDR3 spans 16 amino acids. V lost 6 bases and J lost 1; bases outside the gene matches: 4. The CDR3 reads CASRWTSGGRTDTQYF. CDR3 bases: TGTGCCAGTAGATGGACTAGCGGGGGTCGCACAGATACGCAGTATTTT.

The chain carries TRBV5-1 and TRBJ2-2; 9 bases are shared with TRBD2. This CDR3 is 15 amino acids long. The trim removed 4 bases at V and 4 bases at J, leaving 5 bases unmatched. Germline CDR1 is SGHRS and CDR2 is YFSETQ. In DNA, the CDR3 is TGCGCCAGCAGCCGCGGGGGGGCGGGCACCGGGGAGCTGTTTTTT. Translated, it gives CASSRGGAGTGELFF.

This clone has only one observation. The chain is built from TRBV19 and TRBJ1-4, with 8 bases that match TRBD1. The CDR3 sequence is 17 residues long. The germline V gene encodes CDR1 LNHDA and CDR2 SQIVND (reference sequence). V lost 4 bases and J lost 2; bases outside the gene matches: 9. This chain's CDR3 is CASSTRTGFGTNEKLFF. The CDR3 DNA follows: TGTGCCAGTAGTACGAGGACAGGGTTCGGGACTAATGAAAAACTGTTTTTT.

The rearrangement links TRBV5-1 to TRBJ2-7; D might be TRBD2 (5 bases). The CDR3 runs to 12 residues. V was trimmed by 2 bases and J by 6 bases, leaving 9 bases between them. The germline V gene has CDR1 SGHRS and CDR2 YFSETQ. CDR3 amino acids: CASSLGRVEQYF. In nucleotides, the CDR3 is TGCGCCAGCAGCTTAGGGCGGGTCGAGCAGTACTTC. Together with reference TRBV5-1 and TRBJ2-7, the CDR3 gives the full variable domain: KAGVTQTPRYLIKTRGQQVTLSCSPISGHRSVSWYQQTPGQGLQFLFEYFSETQRNKGNFPGRFSGRQFSNSRSEMNVSTLELGDSALYLCASSLGRVEQYFGPGTRLTVT.

This chain links TRBV2 with TRBJ1-4, with a possible D match to TRBD1 (6 bases). The CDR3 is 12 residues long. CDR1 is SNHLY, CDR2 FYNNEI, per germline. The V end lost 8 bases, the J end lost 11 bases, and 15 bases lay between the germline ends. In DNA, the CDR3 is TGTGCCAGCCGAGGGGACACAGGGAAACTGTTTTTT. Its protein is CASRGDTGKLFF.

This sequence joins TRBV19 and TRBJ1-4; unclear D gene. V gave up 3 bases and J gave up 8 bases, with 19 bases separating them. CDR3 length: 16 residues. Germline loops: CDR1 LNHDA, CDR2 SQIVND (reference sequence). The CDR3 DNA is TGTGCCAGTAGTATTGGCCGGGTTGGAGGAAACGAAAAACTGTTTTTT. Its translation is CASSIGRVGGNEKLFF.

V and J are TRBV19 and TRBJ2-1; 9 bases agree with TRBD1. The length of the CDR3 is 12 residues. Germline loops: CDR1 LNHDA, CDR2 SQIVND (reference sequence). The V segment lost 7 bases and the J segment 9 bases; nucleotides outside the gene matches: 4. The chain's CDR3 is CASMGQGFEQFF. For the CDR3, the DNA is TGTGCCAGTATGGGACAGGGATTTGAGCAGTTCTTC. The full variable domain, with the rest looked up from reference TRBV19 and TRBJ2-1, is DGGITQSPKYLFRKEGQNVTLSCEQNLNHDAMYWYRQDPGQGLRLIYYSQIVNDFQKGDIAEGYSVSREKKESFPLTVTSAQKNPTAFYLCASMGQGFEQFFGPGTRLTVL.

The chain links TRBV11-1 to TRBJ1-1; unclear D gene. This CDR3 has 14 residues. Per germline, CDR1 SGHAT and CDR2 FQDESV (reference sequence). The V gene lost 0 bases and the J gene lost 2 bases, with 7 bases spanning the gap. CDR3 nucleotides: TGTGCCAGCAGCTTAGCGACAACTAACACTGAAGCTTTCTTT. It yields the protein CASSLATTNTEAFF.

The chain has TRBV30 and TRBJ1-1; 8 bases map to TRBD1. Germline lookup yields CDR1 GTSNPN and CDR2 SVGIG (reference sequence). V trimming: 4 bases; J trimming: 12 bases; junction bases outside the gene matches: 13. There are 13 residues in the CDR3. This CDR3 is CAWINDGDRTPFF. The CDR3 DNA is TGTGCCTGGATAAATGATGGGGACAGGACTCCTTTCTTT. Filled out from reference TRBV30 and TRBJ1-1, the complete variable domain reads SQTIHQWPATLVQPVGSPLSLECTVEGTSNPNLYWYRQAAGRGLQLLFYSVGIGQISSEVPQNLSASRPQDRQFILSSKKLLLSDSGFYLCAWINDGDRTPFFGQGTRLTVV.

About this clone: Other DNA sequences in the same sample also yield this CDR3. The chain links TRBV7-9 to TRBJ1-1; TRBD1 aligns across 8 bases. Germline V gene lookup returns CDR1 SEHNR and CDR2 FQNEAQ (reference sequence). The CDR3 runs to 14 residues. The V segment lost 1 base and the J segment 10 bases; nucleotides outside the gene matches: 8. The CDR3 spells CASSLEQGVGGAFF. The CDR3 nucleotides are TGTGCCAGCAGCTTAGAACAGGGGGTCGGGGGAGCTTTCTTT.

The sample holds a few counts of this clone. The rearrangement links TRBV2 to TRBJ2-7; D might be TRBD2 (7 bases). CDR1 SNHLY and CDR2 FYNNEI come from the germline V gene. Trimming removed 2 bases at V and 0 bases at J, with 11 bases between. CDR3 length: 15 amino acids. The CDR3 nucleotides are TGTGCCAGCAGTGAATGGGAGGGGGGCTCCTACGAGCAGTACTTC. Its translation is CASSEWEGGSYEQYF. Looking up the rest from reference TRBV2 and TRBJ2-7 gives the full variable domain: EPEVTQTPSHQVTQMGQEVILRCVPISNHLYFYWYRQILGQKVEFLVSFYNNEISEKSEIFDDQFSVERPDGSNFTLKIRSTKLEDSAMYFCASSEWEGGSYEQYFGPGTRLTVT.

This clone was detected once. J is TRBJ1-2 and V is TRBV19; tentative D call: TRBD1 (5 bases). V lost 3 bases, J lost 4 bases, and 15 bases lay in between. The CDR3 length is 15 residues. CDR1 LNHDA and CDR2 SQIVND come from the germline V gene (reference sequence). In nucleotides, the CDR3 is TGTGCCAGTAGTATCCGTCTCAGGGAAGGCTATGGCTACACCTTC. This encodes CASSIRLREGYGYTF.

This chain uses TRBV10-3 with TRBJ2-6; 8 bases line up with TRBD1. The CDR3 length is 17 residues. The J segment lost 2 bases and the V segment lost 2 bases, leaving 5 bases of the junction unmatched. Looked up from germline, CDR1 is ENHRY and CDR2 is SYGVKD. The CDR3 sequence is CAISEQQGAPGANVLTF. The CDR3 nucleotides are TGTGCCATCAGTGAGCAGCAGGGGGCGCCTGGGGCCAACGTCCTGACTTTC.

The rearrangement uses TRBV27 and TRBJ1-4, with D maybe TRBD1 (5 bases). The germline V and J ends were trimmed by 6 bases and 0 bases, with 11 bases remaining between them. CDR1 is MNHEY and CDR2 is SMNVEV in the germline V gene (reference sequence). The CDR3 has 15 residues. CDR3 region: CASRVRASTNEKLFF. The CDR3 DNA sequence: TGTGCCAGCAGAGTCAGGGCCTCAACTAATGAAAAACTGTTTTTT.

In regard to this clone: Other DNA sequences in this specimen translate into the identical CDR3. This chain uses TRBV7-3 with TRBJ1-1; 7 bases match TRBD1. CDR1 is SGHTA, CDR2 FQGTGA, per germline. The V segment lost 5 bases and the J segment 1 base; nucleotides outside the gene matches: 10. The CDR3 covers 16 residues. The CDR3 spells CASSPTKGQRNTEAFF. For the CDR3, the DNA is TGTGCCAGCAGCCCGACAAAGGGACAGAGGAACACTGAAGCTTTCTTT.

This CDR3 reads CAWSRMRGPVREKLFF. In nucleotides, the CDR3 is TGTGCCTGGAGTAGAATGAGGGGGCCGGTCAGGGAAAAACTGTTTTTT. V usage is TRBV30 and J usage is TRBJ1-4; 7 bases map to TRBD1. The germline gives CDR1 GTSNPN, CDR2 SVGIG (reference sequence). V trimming: 2 bases; J trimming: 8 bases; junction bases outside the gene matches: 14. This CDR3 is 16 amino acids long.